A selection of T cell receptor beta chains follows, all from one sample in a study of post-analysis software for immune sequencing data. A single record per CDR3 protein comes from TCRdb applying MiXCR to the PCR reads. This table holds roughly 730,000 distinct CDR3 sequences, just under 30% found once. Sequenced material: blood. The receptors shown here come from a girl aged 10 to 17 with multiple sclerosis. Each CDR3 is given with its conserved first and last residue. The D gene is left open where the match is weak. Some rows have no size entry. The others give once, few or many, or a class for an expanded clone.

TRBV28	TRBJ2-7	15	.	few	TGTGCCAGCAGTTTAAATTTAGGGCAGTTCACCGAGCAGTACTTC	CASSLNLGQFTEQYF
TRBV29-1	TRBJ2-7	12	.	few	TGCAGCGTTGGCGGCAGCTACTACGAGCAGTACTTC	CSVGGSYYEQYF
TRBV6-5	TRBJ1-2	13	.	few	TGTGCCAGCAGTTACTCGAGGAGGGGGGGCTACACCTTC	CASSYSRRGGYTF
TRBV10-3	TRBJ2-3	14	.	few	TGTGCCATCAGTGAGAGAGGGATCGCAGATACGCAGTATTTT	CAISERGIADTQYF
TRBV19	TRBJ1-2	13	.	.	TGTGCCAGTAGTCCCCGGGACAACTATGGCTACACCTTC	CASSPRDNYGYTF
TRBV29-1	TRBJ2-3	13	TRBD1	few	TGCAGCGTTGCCAGGCAGGGGGAGGATACGCAGTATTTT	CSVARQGEDTQYF
TRBV18	TRBJ2-6	15	.	.	TGTGCCAGCTCACCTCTCGACTCTGGGGCCAACGTCCTGACTTTC	CASSPLDSGANVLTF
TRBV6-6	TRBJ2-5	16	TRBD2	many	TGTGCCAGCAGTTACTCTGGGGGACTAGCGGAAGAGACCCAGTACTTC	CASSYSGGLAEETQYF
TRBV6-1	TRBJ1-6	15	TRBD1	few	TGTGCCAGCGTGATACAGGGGGTAGATAATTCACCCCTCCACTTT	CASVIQGVDNSPLHF
TRBV12-3/TRBV12-4	TRBJ2-1	15	TRBD2	few	TGTGCCAGCAGTTTATTAAGCGGGGGGGCTAATGAGCAGTTCTTC	CASSLLSGGANEQFF
TRBV3-1	TRBJ2-4	15	.	.	TGTGCCAGCAGCCACGACGGAGCAGCCAAAAACATTCAGTACTTC	CASSHDGAAKNIQYF
TRBV9	TRBJ2-1	18	TRBD2	.	TGTGCCAGCAGCGCCACCCCTCCACTAGCGGGAGTTTCCCATGAGCAGTTCTTC	CASSATPPLAGVSHEQFF
TRBV27	TRBJ1-5	14	.	.	TGTGCCAGCAGTTTAACAGGTTGGAATCAGCCCCAGCATTTT	CASSLTGWNQPQHF
TRBV7-2	TRBJ2-5	14	.	many	TGTGCCAGCAGCGATCGACAGCGAGGGGAGACCCAGTACTTC	CASSDRQRGETQYF
TRBV20-1	TRBJ2-7	15	TRBD2	.	TGCAGTGCTAGACAAACTAGCGGCACCTCCTACGAGCAGTACTTC	CSARQTSGTSYEQYF
TRBV10-3	TRBJ2-7	13	.	.	TGTGCCATCCAGGGTATCCTCTCCTACGAGCAGTACTTC	CAIQGILSYEQYF
TRBV28	TRBJ2-5	14	.	.	TGTGCCAGCACAATCGGGCGGTTCCAAGAGACCCAGTACTTC	CASTIGRFQETQYF
TRBV6-1	TRBJ2-7	17	TRBD2	.	TGTGCCAGCAGTGAAGAGGCTAGCGGGAGCGCTCAAGATACCCAGTACTTC	CASSEEASGSAQDTQYF
TRBV5-1	TRBJ2-1	13	TRBD1	.	TGCGCCAGCAGCGTAGGGGGCCACAATGAGCAGTTCTTC	CASSVGGHNEQFF
TRBV18	TRBJ2-6	14	.	.	TGTGCCAGCTCAGCAGACCTTGGGGCCAACGTCCTGACTTTC	CASSADLGANVLTF
TRBV10-1	TRBJ2-1	15	TRBD2	few	TGCGCCAGCAGTGAGTCGGTAGCGGGAGGGGGTGAGCAGTTCTTC	CASSESVAGGGEQFF
TRBV13	TRBJ2-3	16	TRBD2	.	TGTGCCAGCAGCTTCCAGCGGGAGAAGTGGACAGATACGCAGTATTTT	CASSFQREKWTDTQYF
TRBV5-5	TRBJ2-2	16	TRBD1	.	TGTGCCAGCCACGGACAGGGGGGGACGAACACCGGGGAGCTGTTTTTT	CASHGQGGTNTGELFF
TRBV5-1	TRBJ2-1	17	.	few	TGCGCCAGCAGTCTTGTCCCCGACAGGAGCTCCTACAATGAGCAGTTCTTC	CASSLVPDRSSYNEQFF
TRBV28	TRBJ1-2	16	TRBD1	.	TGTGCCAGCAGTCGTACGAAGACAGGGGGTGACTATGGCTACACCTTC	CASSRTKTGGDYGYTF
TRBV28	TRBJ2-5	15	.	.	TGTGCCAGCAGTTTACCGGGGTCAGGGGAAGAGACCCAGTACTTC	CASSLPGSGEETQYF
TRBV20-1	TRBJ2-7	14	TRBD2	.	TGCAGCCTACTAGCGCGAAAGAGCTCCTACGAGCAGTACTTC	CSLLARKSSYEQYF
TRBV29-1	TRBJ1-2	14	.	.	TGCAGCGTTGACGGCCGCGGGTCGGGCTATGGCTACACCTTC	CSVDGRGSGYGYTF
TRBV29-1	TRBJ2-1	14	TRBD1	few	TGCAGCGTCTTCATCATCGACAGGGTCGGTGAGCAGTTCTTC	CSVFIIDRVGEQFF
TRBV20-1	TRBJ1-2	13	.	many	TGCAGTGTCGCGACAGGTGATGCTAGCGGCTACACCTTC	CSVATGDASGYTF
TRBV6-2/TRBV6-3	TRBJ2-1	20	TRBD2	.	TGTGCCAGCAACCTAAGGAGGGGACGGTTAGCGGGAGGCCTCAAGAATGAGCAGTTCTTC	CASNLRRGRLAGGLKNEQFF
TRBV6-6	TRBJ2-5	14	TRBD2	many	TGTGCCAGCAGAAGAAGCGGGGTCGGGGAGACCCAGTACTTC	CASRRSGVGETQYF
TRBV7-2	TRBJ2-7	15	.	few	TGTGCCAGCAGCTTACGAGTCGGCGGTACCTACGAGCAGTACTTC	CASSLRVGGTYEQYF
TRBV20-1	TRBJ2-5	13	.	.	TGCAGTGCTGATCAGGGGGGGCAAGAGACCCAGTACTTC	CSADQGGQETQYF
TRBV11-2	TRBJ2-1	16	TRBD1	few	TGTGCCAGCAGCTTTCCTGACAGGGGAAACTACAATGAGCAGTTCTTC	CASSFPDRGNYNEQFF
TRBV7-8	TRBJ1-5	15	TRBD1	.	TGTGCCAGCAGCACCTGGACAGGACCGAATCAGCCCCAGCATTTT	CASSTWTGPNQPQHF